This TCR beta chain was documented in a study of blood T cell repertoires in COVID-19. Study-wide context: Acute and convalescent COVID-19 specimens originated in the United States, Italy and Spain. PBMCs, B-cell-depleted T cells, or T cells were the source of the cDNA or gDNA that made up the material.

CDR1 and CDR2 (germline): SEHNR, FQNEAQ (reference sequence). Trimming took 0 bases from V and 3 from J, leaving 11 bases between them. This CDR3 is built from 16 residues. Original data processing: Estimation of nucleated cell counts relied on the amplification of reference gene primers. TCRdb's table, derived via immunoSEQ multiplex PCR, lists solely in-frame clones and lacks some. That table is the source of V, J and clone size, and D and trimming were worked out from the DNA. The sample has 400,000 to 500,000 clones; roughly 90% are singletons. Individuals drawn from 20 to 25 US areas were about 18 to 100 years old.

This rearrangement joins TRBV7-9 to TRBJ2-2; D call uncertain. The sequence was obtained from a woman aged 40 to 50 who had recovered from COVID-19. Sequencing was carried out using PBMCs or T cells enriched from blood (not recorded which). The CDR3 nucleotides are TGTGCCAGCAGCTTAGCGGTAGCATCGGACACCGGGGAGCTGTTTTTT. This sequence encodes CASSLAVASDTGELFF.